Presented here are 27 T cell receptor beta chains from one specimen sequenced in a study of radiation and T cells in renal cell carcinoma. Treatment given: treatment-naive control, cytoreductive nephrectomy. The assay was immunoSEQ multiplex PCR, and TCRdb's table has in-frame clones only and misses some. The table lists more than 15,000 clones, roughly 60% of them singletons. The source was tumor tissue, collected from a patient whose treatment was nephrectomy without radiotherapy. These TCRs come from a man in his forties or fifties with renal cell carcinoma.

The chain's CDR3 is CASSSRGLKIDGYTF. CDR3 nucleotides: TGTGCCAGCAGTTCCCGAGGTCTTAAGATTGATGGCTACACCTTC. The J gene is TRBJ1-2, the V gene TRBV28; D is unclear. The V end was cut by 4 bases, the J end by 6 bases, with 18 bases between. The CDR3 has 15 amino acids. CDR1 MDHEN and CDR2 SYDVKM come from the germline V gene.

This clone was found a few times. J is TRBJ1-1 and V is TRBV5-4, with D uncertain. This CDR3 spans 14 amino acids. CDR1 and CDR2 (germline): SGHNT, YYREEE (reference sequence). V lost 0 bases and J lost 1, with 7 bases in between. The DNA for the CDR3 is TGTGCCAGCAGCTTGGTTGCCAGGAACACTGAAGCTTTCTTT. Protein product: CASSLVARNTEAFF.

The chain combines TRBV30 with TRBJ1-1; perhaps TRBD1 as D (5 bases). There are 12 residues in the CDR3. The V and J ends lost 7 bases and 6 bases respectively, with 15 bases between them. CDR1 and CDR2 (germline): GTSNPN, SVGIG (reference sequence). The CDR3 here is CALYGGYSEAFF. In DNA, the CDR3 is TGTGCCTTGTACGGGGGATACTCTGAAGCTTTCTTT.

The chain joins TRBV5-6 to TRBJ2-7; 7 bases line up with TRBD1. CDR1 SGHDT and CDR2 YYEEEE come from the germline V gene. CDR3 length: 15 residues. Losses at the gene ends were 4 bases for V and 0 bases for J; bases not matched to a gene: 7. The CDR3 DNA sequence: TGTGCCAGCAGCCCCCAACAGGGGTTCTCCTACGAGCAGTACTTC. It encodes CASSPQQGFSYEQYF.

The chain links TRBV5-6 to TRBJ2-7, with D perhaps TRBD1 or TRBD2 (6 bases each). The CDR3 has 16 amino acids. Germline assignment: CDR1 SGHDT and CDR2 YYEEEE. With 4 bases removed from V and 1 base from J, the gap between germline ends came to 18 bases. CDR3 nucleotide sequence: TGTGCCAGCAGCCCATCCCGAGGGGGGCAATCCTACGAGCAGTACTTC. Its translation: CASSPSRGGQSYEQYF. Together with reference TRBV5-6 and TRBJ2-7, the CDR3 gives the full variable domain: DAGVTQSPTHLIKTRGQQVTLRCSPKSGHDTVSWYQQALGQGPQFIFQYYEEEERQRGNFPDRFSGHQFPNYSSELNVNALLLGDSALYLCASSPSRGGQSYEQYFGPGTRLTVT.

The rearrangement joins TRBV19 to TRBJ1-2; D not resolved. The V and J ends lost 2 bases and 8 bases respectively, with 12 bases between them. The CDR3 is 13 residues long. Germline assignment: CDR1 LNHDA and CDR2 SQIVND (reference sequence). Written as DNA, the CDR3 is TGTGCCAGTAGTATAAACCAAGAAGGCGGCTACACCTTC. Its protein is CASSINQEGGYTF. Looking up the rest from reference TRBV19 and TRBJ1-2 gives the full variable domain: DGGITQSPKYLFRKEGQNVTLSCEQNLNHDAMYWYRQDPGQGLRLIYYSQIVNDFQKGDIAEGYSVSREKKESFPLTVTSAQKNPTAFYLCASSINQEGGYTFGSGTRLTVV.

The chain joins TRBV5-6 to TRBJ1-1; possible D gene TRBD1, 5 bases. Germline V lookup: CDR1 SGHDT, CDR2 YYEEEE. The germline V and J ends were trimmed by 0 bases and 3 bases, with 9 bases remaining between them. The CDR3 consists of 14 residues. The DNA of the CDR3 is TGTGCCAGCAGCTTGGCCGCGGGGGACACTGAAGCTTTCTTT. This encodes CASSLAAGDTEAFF.

Many counts were recorded for this clone. The rearrangement joins TRBV5-6 to TRBJ1-2; no firm D call. The germline V and J ends were trimmed by 0 bases and 4 bases, with 4 bases remaining between them. CDR1 SGHDT and CDR2 YYEEEE come from the germline V gene. This CDR3 region has 12 residues. The CDR3 is CASSLGTYGYTF. The CDR3, as DNA: TGTGCCAGCAGCTTGGGCACCTATGGCTACACCTTC.

The chain joins TRBV7-2 to TRBJ2-2; no reliable D call. Germline V gene sequence: CDR1 SGHTA, CDR2 FQGNSA. With 3 bases removed from V and 4 bases from J, the gap between germline ends came to 9 bases. The CDR3 spans 14 residues. The CDR3 spells CASSFDTFTGELFF. In DNA form, the CDR3 reads TGTGCCAGCAGCTTCGATACGTTCACCGGGGAGCTGTTTTTT.

The rearrangement joins TRBV7-2 to TRBJ2-7, with TRBD2 matching over 9 bases. CDR3 length: 15 residues. Germline loops: CDR1 SGHTA, CDR2 FQGNSA. J was trimmed by 6 bases and V by 5 bases; bases with no gene match: 11. The CDR3 DNA is TGTGCCAGCAGCCGAGGGCGAGCGGGGGGTAGCGAGCAGTACTTC. Translating gives CASSRGRAGGSEQYF.

The V gene is TRBV5-1, the J gene TRBJ2-5, with TRBD1 as a possible D gene (6 bases). The CDR3 has 13 residues. Germline V gene sequence: CDR1 SGHRS, CDR2 YFSETQ. V was pared by 4 bases and J by 5 bases, with 12 bases between. The CDR3 nucleotides are TGCGCCAGCAGCGCCGCAGGGGAGGAGACCCAGTACTTC. Protein: CASSAAGEETQYF.

This sequence joins TRBV7-8 and TRBJ1-2; D remains unclear. In germline, CDR1 is SGHVS, CDR2 FQNEAQ. The CDR3 consists of 12 residues. V lost 5 bases, J lost 7 bases, and 11 bases lay in between. CDR3 in amino acids: CASSLSLFGYTF. CDR3 DNA: TGTGCCAGCAGCCTCAGCCTTTTTGGCTACACCTTC.

The gene calls are TRBV9 and TRBJ2-1; 8 bases map to TRBD1. Germline CDR1 reads SGDLS; CDR2 reads YYNGEE. J was trimmed by 5 bases and V by 2 bases; bases with no gene match: 6. The CDR3 runs to 15 residues. The CDR3 loop is CASSVSGGRNNEQFF. The CDR3 DNA is TGTGCCAGCAGCGTTTCAGGGGGCAGGAACAATGAGCAGTTCTTC.

As concerns this clone: Additional DNA sequences in this sample encode the identical CDR3. This chain connects TRBV5-1 to TRBJ2-7; D unresolved. Germline CDR1 is SGHRS and CDR2 is YFSETQ. The CDR3 consists of 11 residues. The germline V and J ends were trimmed by 0 bases and 4 bases, with 2 bases remaining between them. The CDR3 nucleotides read TGCGCCAGCAGCTTGGGATACGAGCAGTACTTC. It codes for CASSLGYEQYF.

Written as DNA, the CDR3 is TGTGCCAGCAGCCGACAGGGACCTGAAGCTTTCTTT. It encodes CASSRQGPEAFF. The rearrangement links TRBV6-6 to TRBJ1-1, with 7 bases lining up with TRBD1. Germline assignment: CDR1 MNHNY and CDR2 SVGAGI (reference sequence). V dropped 6 bases and J dropped 6; count of bases not matched to a gene: 4. The CDR3 runs 12 residues.

The V gene is TRBV14, the J gene TRBJ2-1, with 7 bases identical to TRBD2. Germline CDR1 is SGHDN and CDR2 is FVKESK. After removal of 3 bases from V and 8 bases from J, the junction contained 13 bases not matched to a gene. The CDR3 extends over 16 amino acids. CDR3 sequence: CASSHRALSRGDEQFF. CDR3 DNA sequence: TGTGCCAGCAGCCACAGAGCGTTGTCCCGGGGGGATGAGCAGTTCTTC.

The rearrangement links TRBV9 to TRBJ1-2; 7 nucleotides line up with TRBD1. The CDR3 extends over 15 amino acids. V lost 0 bases to trimming and J lost 6 bases; unmatched junction nucleotides: 8. Germline loops: CDR1 SGDLS, CDR2 YYNGEE. In DNA form, the CDR3 reads TGTGCCAGCAGCGTAGAACACAGAGGGACAGATGGCTACACCTTC. Protein sequence: CASSVEHRGTDGYTF.

The V call is TRBV5-1, the J call TRBJ1-1, with unresolved D. Trimming shortened V by 3 bases and J by 0 bases, and 6 bases separated the two germline ends. In germline, CDR1 is SGHRS, CDR2 YFSETQ. This CDR3 has 13 residues. CDR3 nucleotide sequence: TGCGCCAGCAGCTACGATATGAACACTGAAGCTTTCTTT. This codes for CASSYDMNTEAFF.

V gene TRBV7-2 combines with J gene TRBJ1-1; no firm D call. Per germline, CDR1 SGHTA and CDR2 FQGNSA. CDR3 length: 15 amino acids. The V gene lost 0 bases and the J gene lost 0 bases, with 8 bases spanning the gap. As DNA, the CDR3 is TGTGCCAGCAGCTTAGCGCCAGGCATGAACACTGAAGCTTTCTTT. It translates to CASSLAPGMNTEAFF.

This chain joins TRBV2 and TRBJ2-5; D possibly uses TRBD1 or TRBD2 (5 bases each). Germline assignment: CDR1 SNHLY and CDR2 FYNNEI. The germline V and J ends were trimmed by 4 bases and 5 bases, with 11 bases remaining between them. There are 13 residues in the CDR3. In nucleotides, the CDR3 is TGTGCCAGCAGTGTGAGGGGTTATGAGACCCAGTACTTC. Its translation is CASSVRGYETQYF.

This clone appeared a few times. The rearrangement uses TRBV19 and TRBJ1-2; D might be TRBD1 (6 bases). The CDR3 runs 13 residues. V lost 3 bases to trimming and J lost 6 bases, with 11 bases between them. Looked up from germline, CDR1 is LNHDA and CDR2 is SQIVND (reference sequence). CDR3 sequence: CASSIRGDNGYTF. The CDR3 DNA follows: TGTGCCAGTAGTATCAGAGGGGACAATGGCTACACCTTC.

V gene TRBV5-3 combines with J gene TRBJ2-1; D is ambiguous. TRBV5-3 is classed as an ORF, of uncertain function. Trimming shortened V by 8 bases and J by 0 bases, and 12 bases separated the two germline ends. This CDR3 has 14 residues. The chain's CDR3 is CASSTWSSYNEQFF. The CDR3 DNA reads as TGTGCCAGTAGCACCTGGAGCTCCTACAATGAGCAGTTCTTC.

By proportion, this clone is large. The chain combines TRBV5-6 with TRBJ1-5; TRBD1 might be the D (5 bases). The germline V gene encodes CDR1 SGHDT and CDR2 YYEEEE. V gave up 1 base and J gave up 6 bases, with 14 bases separating them. This CDR3 is 15 amino acids long. Here the CDR3 DNA reads TGTGCCAGCAGCTTGCGCAGGGCGGTGGGTCAGCCCCAGCATTTT. Translation gives CASSLRRAVGQPQHF.

The V and J genes are TRBV5-6 and TRBJ1-6; weak D call: TRBD1 (6 bases). Germline V gives CDR1 SGHDT, CDR2 YYEEEE. The V gene lost 7 bases and the J gene lost 5 bases, with 13 bases spanning the gap. There are 14 residues in the CDR3. CDR3 nucleotide sequence: TGTGCCAGCCGGGGGCGGCGGGATAATTCACCCCTCCACTTT. It is translated as CASRGRRDNSPLHF.

This clone was found a few times. The DNA for the CDR3 is TGTGCCAGCAGTGTACAGCCCACCGGGGAGCTGTTTTTT. This gives the protein CASSVQPTGELFF. The rearrangement links TRBV2 to TRBJ2-2; D ambiguous. Germline lookup yields CDR1 SNHLY and CDR2 FYNNEI. The CDR3 runs to 13 residues. The V end lost 4 bases, the J end lost 4 bases, and 7 bases lay between the germline ends.

The J gene is TRBJ2-2, the V gene TRBV9; D may match TRBD1 or TRBD2 (5 bases each). V was trimmed by 4 bases and J by 7 bases, leaving 17 bases between them. This CDR3 spans 15 amino acids. CDR1 SGDLS and CDR2 YYNGEE come from the germline V gene. CDR3 bases: TGTGCCAGCAGCCCCGGGACCGGAAGGATCGGGGAGCTGTTTTTT. This sequence encodes CASSPGTGRIGELFF.

The genes are TRBV4-2 and TRBJ2-2, with unresolved D. The germline V gene has CDR1 LGHNA and CDR2 YNFKEQ. Trimming shortened V by 3 bases and J by 5 bases, and 16 bases separated the two germline ends. The CDR3 length is 16 residues. The CDR3 is CASSHSRSYGTGELFF. Here the CDR3 DNA reads TGTGCCAGCAGCCACTCCAGAAGTTACGGAACCGGGGAGCTGTTTTTT.